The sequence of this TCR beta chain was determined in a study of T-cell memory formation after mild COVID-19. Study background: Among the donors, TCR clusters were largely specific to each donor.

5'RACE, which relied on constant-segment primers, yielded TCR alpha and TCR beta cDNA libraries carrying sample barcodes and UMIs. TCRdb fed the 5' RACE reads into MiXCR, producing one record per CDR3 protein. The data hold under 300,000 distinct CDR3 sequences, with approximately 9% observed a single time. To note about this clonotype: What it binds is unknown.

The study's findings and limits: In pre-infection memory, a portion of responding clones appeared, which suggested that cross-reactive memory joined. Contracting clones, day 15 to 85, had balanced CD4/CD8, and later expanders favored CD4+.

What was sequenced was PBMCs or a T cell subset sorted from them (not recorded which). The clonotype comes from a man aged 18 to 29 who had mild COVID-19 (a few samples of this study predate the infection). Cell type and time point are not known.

The chain's CDR3 is CASSLGDRDTEAFF. The CDR3 coding sequence is TGTGCCAGCAGCTTAGGGGACAGGGATACTGAAGCTTTCTTT. The V call is TRBV7-9, the J call TRBJ1-1, with 9 bases identical to TRBD1. V trimming: 1 base; J trimming: 5 bases; junction bases outside the gene matches: 2. The CDR3 is made up of 14 amino acids. Germline loops: CDR1 SEHNR, CDR2 FQNEAQ (reference sequence).